What follows is one TCR beta chain and its context. The data derive from a study of blood T cell repertoires in COVID-19. In the study overall: Sample material is recorded as cDNA or gDNA derived from T cells, B-cell-depleted T cells, or PBMCs.

In the source study's methods: Estimates of nucleated cell counts were drawn from the amplification of reference gene primers. Some clones are missing from TCRdb's copy, which holds only in-frame ones; the method was immunoSEQ multiplex PCR. D and trimming come from the DNA, and the V and J calls and clone size come from that table. The repertoire includes around 400,000 clones, around 87% of them detected once, and roughly 2% sits in the top ten. The Seattle patients joined while their infection was active and were tracked longitudinally afterward. From germline, CDR1 is SGHTA and CDR2 FQGTGA. This CDR3 has 14 residues. With 1 base removed from V and 7 bases from J, the gap between germline ends came to 11 bases.

The clonotype was recovered from a woman aged 60-75 years with COVID-19, enrolled during active disease. This rearrangement joins TRBV7-3 to TRBJ2-1; a possible D gene is TRBD2 (6 bases). Sequencing input: peripheral blood. CDR3 protein: CASSLMTSKNEQFF. DNA of the CDR3: TGTGCCAGCAGCTTAATGACTAGTAAGAATGAGCAGTTCTTC.